The clone carrying this T cell receptor (beta chain) was counted between two and nine times. Its antigen is unknown. Full-length variable regions came from constant-region reverse primers plus semi-nested Nested Universal Primer A PCR. TCRdb recomputed calls from the 5' RACE reads with MiXCR, one row per CDR3 protein. Of roughly 45,000 distinct CDR3 sequences in the sample, 22% were seen once. Treg sorting used a CD4+CD25+CD127-/low gate. Trimming cost V 4 bases and J 4 bases; bases outside gene matches: 9. Looked up from germline, CDR1 is SGHRS and CDR2 is YFSETQ. The CDR3 runs 15 residues. General study results and limits: Whole repertoires were not studied in the larger cohort, only one V-J beta rearrangement. Tumor-infiltrating Treg TCR alpha and beta sequences overlapped most with tumor naive CD4+ T cells, then blood naive. Tumor memory CD4+ T cell TCR gene usage clustered with blood and lymph node memory CD4+ cells and lymph node naive CD4+ cells.

Sequencing used Tregs sorted from a lymph node. The rearrangement uses TRBV5-1 and TRBJ2-7; 9 bases map to TRBD1. The receptor was isolated from a female donor with breast cancer. The CDR3, as DNA: TGCGCCAGCAGCCCTGACTGGGACAGGGTGTACGAGCAGTACTTC. It yields the protein CASSPDWDRVYEQYF.